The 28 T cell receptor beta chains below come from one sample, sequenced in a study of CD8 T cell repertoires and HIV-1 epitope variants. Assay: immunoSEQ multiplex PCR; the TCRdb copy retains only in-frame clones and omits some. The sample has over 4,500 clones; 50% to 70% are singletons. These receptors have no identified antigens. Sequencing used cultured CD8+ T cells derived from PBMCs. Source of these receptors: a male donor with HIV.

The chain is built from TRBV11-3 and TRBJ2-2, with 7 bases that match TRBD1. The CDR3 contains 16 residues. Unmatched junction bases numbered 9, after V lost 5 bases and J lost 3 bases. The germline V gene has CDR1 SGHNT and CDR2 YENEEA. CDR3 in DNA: TGTGCCAGCAGCAGCTTAAAGGGACAGTACACCGGGGAGCTGTTTTTT. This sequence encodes CASSSLKGQYTGELFF.

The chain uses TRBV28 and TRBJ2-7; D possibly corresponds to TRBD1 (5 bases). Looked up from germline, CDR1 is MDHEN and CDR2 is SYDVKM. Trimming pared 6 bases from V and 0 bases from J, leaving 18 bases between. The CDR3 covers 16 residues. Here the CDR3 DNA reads TGTGCCAGCAGCTCACCCCTATCGGACATCTCCTACGAGCAGTACTTC. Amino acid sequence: CASSSPLSDISYEQYF.

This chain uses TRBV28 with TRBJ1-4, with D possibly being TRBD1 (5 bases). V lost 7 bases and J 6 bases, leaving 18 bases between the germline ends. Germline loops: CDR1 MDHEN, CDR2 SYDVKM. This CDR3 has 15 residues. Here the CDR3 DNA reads TGTGCCAGCAACCTATCGGGGGATGAGCATGAAAAACTGTTTTTT. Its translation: CASNLSGDEHEKLFF.

The CDR3 DNA reads as TGTGCCAGCAGCCCTCGGGACGGTGCCTACGAGCAGTACTTC. It is translated as CASSPRDGAYEQYF. The rearrangement links TRBV7-6 to TRBJ2-7; D tentatively fits TRBD1 or TRBD2 (5 bases each). V was pared by 5 bases and J by 2 bases, with 13 bases between. Germline-derived CDR1 and CDR2 are SGHVS and FNYEAQ. The CDR3 is 14 residues long.

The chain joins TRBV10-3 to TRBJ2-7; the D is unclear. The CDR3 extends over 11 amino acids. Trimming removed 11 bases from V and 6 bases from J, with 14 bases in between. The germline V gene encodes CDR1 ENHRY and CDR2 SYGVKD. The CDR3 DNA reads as TGTGCCGCCCTGGAAGGATCCGAGCAGTACTTC. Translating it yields CAALEGSEQYF.

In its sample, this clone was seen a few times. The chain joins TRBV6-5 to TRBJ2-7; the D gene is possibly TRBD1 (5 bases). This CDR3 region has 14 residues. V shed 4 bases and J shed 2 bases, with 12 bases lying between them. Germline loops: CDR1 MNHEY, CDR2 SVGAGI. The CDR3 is CASSSETDPYEQYF. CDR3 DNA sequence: TGTGCCAGCAGTTCTGAGACAGACCCCTACGAGCAGTACTTC.

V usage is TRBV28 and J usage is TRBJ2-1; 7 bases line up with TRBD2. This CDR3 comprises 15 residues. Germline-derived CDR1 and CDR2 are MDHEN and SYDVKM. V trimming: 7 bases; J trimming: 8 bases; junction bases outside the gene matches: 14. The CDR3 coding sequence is TGTGCCAGCATTTCCCCGGGAGGAGGCGGCGATGAGCAGTTCTTC. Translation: CASISPGGGGDEQFF.

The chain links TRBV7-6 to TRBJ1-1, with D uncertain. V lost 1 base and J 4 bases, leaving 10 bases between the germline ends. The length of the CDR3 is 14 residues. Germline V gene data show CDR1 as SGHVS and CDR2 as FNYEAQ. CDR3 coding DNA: TGTGCCAGCAGCTTAGGAGGGATGGGCACTGAAGCTTTCTTT. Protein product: CASSLGGMGTEAFF.

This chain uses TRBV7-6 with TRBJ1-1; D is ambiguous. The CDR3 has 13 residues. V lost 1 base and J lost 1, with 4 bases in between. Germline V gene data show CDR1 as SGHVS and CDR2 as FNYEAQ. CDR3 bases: TGTGCCAGCAGCTTAGGGGAGAACACTGAAGCTTTCTTT. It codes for CASSLGENTEAFF. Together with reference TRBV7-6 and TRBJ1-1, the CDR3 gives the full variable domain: GAGVSQSPRYKVTKRGQDVALRCDPISGHVSLYWYRQALGQGPEFLTYFNYEAQQDKSGLPNDRFSAERPEGSISTLTIQRTEQRDSAMYRCASSLGENTEAFFGQGTRLTVV.

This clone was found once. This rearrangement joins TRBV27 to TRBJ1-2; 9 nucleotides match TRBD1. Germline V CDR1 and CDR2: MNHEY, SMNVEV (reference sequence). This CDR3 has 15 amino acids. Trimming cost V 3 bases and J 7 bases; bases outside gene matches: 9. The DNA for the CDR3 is TGTGCCAGCAGTTTTTTAGGGGGACAGGGAGGTGGCTACACCTTC. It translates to CASSFLGGQGGGYTF.

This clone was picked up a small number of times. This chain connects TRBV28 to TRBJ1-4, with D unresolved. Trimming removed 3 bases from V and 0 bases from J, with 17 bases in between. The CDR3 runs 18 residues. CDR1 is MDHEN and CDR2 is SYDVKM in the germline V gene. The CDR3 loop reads CASSLSVSEDATNEKLFF. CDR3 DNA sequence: TGTGCCAGCAGTTTGTCAGTTTCTGAGGATGCAACTAATGAAAAACTGTTTTTT. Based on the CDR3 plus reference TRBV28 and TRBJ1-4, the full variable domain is DVKVTQSSRYLVKRTGEKVFLECVQDMDHENMFWYRQDPGLGLRLIYFSYDVKMKEKGDIPEGYSVSREKKERFSLILESASTNQTSMYLCASSLSVSEDATNEKLFFGSGTQLSVL.

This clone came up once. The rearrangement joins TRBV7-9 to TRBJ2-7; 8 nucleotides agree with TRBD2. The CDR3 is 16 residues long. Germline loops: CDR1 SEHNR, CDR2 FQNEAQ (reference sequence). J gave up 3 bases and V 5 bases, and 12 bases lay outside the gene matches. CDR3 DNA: TGTGCCAGCAGCGAAGAGGTAGCGGGGACTAACTACGAGCAGTACTTC. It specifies CASSEEVAGTNYEQYF.

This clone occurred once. The CDR3 here is CASSHAQGGLHEQYF. The CDR3 DNA reads as TGCGCCAGCAGCCACGCACAGGGAGGCCTTCACGAGCAGTACTTC. J is TRBJ2-5 and V is TRBV4-3; D is perhaps TRBD1 or TRBD2 (6 bases each). The J call could be wrong; TRBJ2-7 is a better fit for the DNA end. This CDR3 contains 15 residues. CDR1 LGHNA and CDR2 YSLEER come from the germline V gene.

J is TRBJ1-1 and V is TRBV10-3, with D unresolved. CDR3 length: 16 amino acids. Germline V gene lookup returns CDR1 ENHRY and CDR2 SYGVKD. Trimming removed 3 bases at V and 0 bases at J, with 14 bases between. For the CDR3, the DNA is TGTGCCATCAGTGATCTGCAGGTGGGAATGAACACTGAAGCTTTCTTT. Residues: CAISDLQVGMNTEAFF.

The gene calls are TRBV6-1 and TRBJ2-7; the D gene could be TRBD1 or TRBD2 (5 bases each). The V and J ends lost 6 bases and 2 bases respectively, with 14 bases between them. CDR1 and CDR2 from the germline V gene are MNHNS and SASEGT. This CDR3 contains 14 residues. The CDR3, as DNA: TGTGCCAGCAGCGTGGGGACCCTAACCTACGAGCAGTACTTC. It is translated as CASSVGTLTYEQYF.

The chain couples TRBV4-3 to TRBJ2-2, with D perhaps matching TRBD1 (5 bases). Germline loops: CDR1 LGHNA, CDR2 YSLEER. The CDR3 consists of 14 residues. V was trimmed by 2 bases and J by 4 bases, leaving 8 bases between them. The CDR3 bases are TGCGCCAGCAGCCAACTAGGGGTCACCGGGGAGCTGTTTTTT. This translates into CASSQLGVTGELFF.

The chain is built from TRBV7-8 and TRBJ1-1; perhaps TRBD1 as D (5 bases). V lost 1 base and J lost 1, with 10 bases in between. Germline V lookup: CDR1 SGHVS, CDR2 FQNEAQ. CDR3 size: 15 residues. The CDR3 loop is CASSLVGGRNTEAFF. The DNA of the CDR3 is TGTGCCAGCAGCTTAGTGGGGGGTCGGAACACTGAAGCTTTCTTT. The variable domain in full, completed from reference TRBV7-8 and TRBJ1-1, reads GAGVSQSPRYKVAKRGQDVALRCDPISGHVSLFWYQQALGQGPEFLTYFQNEAQLDKSGLPSDRFFAERPEGSVSTLKIQRTQQEDSAVYLCASSLVGGRNTEAFFGQGTRLTVV.

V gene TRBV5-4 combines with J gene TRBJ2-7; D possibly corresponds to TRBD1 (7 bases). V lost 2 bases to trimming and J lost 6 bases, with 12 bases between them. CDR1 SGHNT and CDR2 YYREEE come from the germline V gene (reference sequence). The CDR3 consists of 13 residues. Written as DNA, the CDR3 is TGTGCCAGCAGCTTCCAGGGGGGATCCGAGCAGTACTTC. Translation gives CASSFQGGSEQYF.

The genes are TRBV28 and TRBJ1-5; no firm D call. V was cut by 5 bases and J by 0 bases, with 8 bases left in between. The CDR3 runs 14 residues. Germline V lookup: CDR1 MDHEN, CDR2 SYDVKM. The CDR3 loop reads CASSPSSSNQPQHF. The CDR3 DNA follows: TGTGCCAGCAGTCCCTCGAGTAGCAATCAGCCCCAGCATTTT. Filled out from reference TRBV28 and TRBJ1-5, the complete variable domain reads DVKVTQSSRYLVKRTGEKVFLECVQDMDHENMFWYRQDPGLGLRLIYFSYDVKMKEKGDIPEGYSVSREKKERFSLILESASTNQTSMYLCASSPSSSNQPQHFGDGTRLSIL.

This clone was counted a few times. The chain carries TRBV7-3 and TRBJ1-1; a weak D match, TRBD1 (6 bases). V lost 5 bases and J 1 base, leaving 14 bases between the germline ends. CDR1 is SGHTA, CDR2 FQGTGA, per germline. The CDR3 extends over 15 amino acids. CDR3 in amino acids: CASSLMDSPNTEAFF. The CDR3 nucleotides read TGTGCCAGCAGCCTTATGGACAGTCCGAACACTGAAGCTTTCTTT.

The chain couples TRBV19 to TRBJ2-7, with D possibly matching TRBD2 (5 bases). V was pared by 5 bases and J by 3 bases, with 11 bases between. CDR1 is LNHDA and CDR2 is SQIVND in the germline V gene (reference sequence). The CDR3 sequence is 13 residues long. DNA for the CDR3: TGTGCCAGTAGTGTGGGAGCTCTCTACGAGCAGTACTTC. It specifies CASSVGALYEQYF.

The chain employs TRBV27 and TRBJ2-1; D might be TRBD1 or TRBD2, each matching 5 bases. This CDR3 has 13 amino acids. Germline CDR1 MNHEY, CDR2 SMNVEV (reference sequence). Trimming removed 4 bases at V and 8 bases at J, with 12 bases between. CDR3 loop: CASSWSGTDEQFF. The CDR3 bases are TGTGCCAGCAGTTGGTCAGGGACCGATGAGCAGTTCTTC.

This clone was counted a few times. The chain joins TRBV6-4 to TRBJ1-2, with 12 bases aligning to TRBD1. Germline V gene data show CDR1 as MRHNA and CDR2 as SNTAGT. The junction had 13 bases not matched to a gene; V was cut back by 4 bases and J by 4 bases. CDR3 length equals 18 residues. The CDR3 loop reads CASSVPPRDRGLVYGYTF. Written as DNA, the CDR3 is TGTGCCAGCAGTGTCCCCCCCAGGGACAGGGGGCTTGTCTATGGCTACACCTTC.

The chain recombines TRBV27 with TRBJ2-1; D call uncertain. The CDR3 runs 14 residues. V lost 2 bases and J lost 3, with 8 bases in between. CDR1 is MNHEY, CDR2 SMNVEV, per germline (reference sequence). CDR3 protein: CASSLRPIYNEQFF. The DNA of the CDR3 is TGTGCCAGCAGTTTACGGCCTATCTACAATGAGCAGTTCTTC.

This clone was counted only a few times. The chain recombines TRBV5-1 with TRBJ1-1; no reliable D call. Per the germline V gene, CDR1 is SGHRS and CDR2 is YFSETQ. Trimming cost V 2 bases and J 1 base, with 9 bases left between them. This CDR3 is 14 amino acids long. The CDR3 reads CASSFGWENTEAFF. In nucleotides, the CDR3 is TGCGCCAGCAGCTTTGGGTGGGAGAACACTGAAGCTTTCTTT.

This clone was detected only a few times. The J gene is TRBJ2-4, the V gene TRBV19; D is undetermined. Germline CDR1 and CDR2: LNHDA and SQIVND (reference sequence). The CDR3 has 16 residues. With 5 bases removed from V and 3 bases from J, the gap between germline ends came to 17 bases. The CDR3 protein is CASSLGPGLGKNIQYF. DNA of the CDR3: TGTGCCAGTAGTTTAGGACCAGGATTGGGCAAAAACATTCAGTACTTC. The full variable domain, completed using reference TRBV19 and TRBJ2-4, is DGGITQSPKYLFRKEGQNVTLSCEQNLNHDAMYWYRQDPGQGLRLIYYSQIVNDFQKGDIAEGYSVSREKKESFPLTVTSAQKNPTAFYLCASSLGPGLGKNIQYFGAGTRLSVL.

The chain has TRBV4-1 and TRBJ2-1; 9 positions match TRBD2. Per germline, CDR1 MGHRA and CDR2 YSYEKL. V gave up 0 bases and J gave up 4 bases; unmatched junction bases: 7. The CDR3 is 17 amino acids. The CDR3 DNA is TGCGCCAGCAGCCAAGACCGCCCTAGCGGGGTTTACAATGAGCAGTTCTTC. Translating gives CASSQDRPSGVYNEQFF.

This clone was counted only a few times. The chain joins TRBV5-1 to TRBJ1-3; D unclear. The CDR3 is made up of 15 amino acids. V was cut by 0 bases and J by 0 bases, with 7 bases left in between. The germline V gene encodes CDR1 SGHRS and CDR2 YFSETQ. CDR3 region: CASSLEGGSGNTIYF. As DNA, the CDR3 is TGCGCCAGCAGCTTGGAAGGCGGCTCTGGAAACACCATATATTTT.